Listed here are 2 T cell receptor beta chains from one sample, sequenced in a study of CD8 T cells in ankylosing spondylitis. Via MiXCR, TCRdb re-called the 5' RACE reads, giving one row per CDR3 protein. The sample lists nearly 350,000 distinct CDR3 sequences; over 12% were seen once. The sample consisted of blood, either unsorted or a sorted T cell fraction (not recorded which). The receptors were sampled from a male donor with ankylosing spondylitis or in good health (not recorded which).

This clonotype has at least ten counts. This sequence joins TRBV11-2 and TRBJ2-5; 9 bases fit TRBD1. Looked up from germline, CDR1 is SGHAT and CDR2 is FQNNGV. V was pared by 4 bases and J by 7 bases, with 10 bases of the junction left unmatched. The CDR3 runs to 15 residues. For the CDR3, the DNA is TGTGCCAGCAGCTCAGAACGGGACAGGGTTCGGACCCAGTACTTC. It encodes CASSSERDRVRTQYF. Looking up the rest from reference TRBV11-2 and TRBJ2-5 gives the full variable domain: EAGVAQSPRYKIIEKRQSVAFWCNPISGHATLYWYQQILGQGPKLLIQFQNNGVVDDSQLPKDRFSAERLKGVDSTLKIQPAKLEDSAVYLCASSSERDRVRTQYFGPGTRLLVL.

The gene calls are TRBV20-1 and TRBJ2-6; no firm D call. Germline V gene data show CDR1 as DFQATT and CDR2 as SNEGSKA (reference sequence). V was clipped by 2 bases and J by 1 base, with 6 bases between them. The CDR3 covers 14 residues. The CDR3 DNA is TGCAGTGCTAGACCCCCATCTGGGGCCAACGTCCTGACTTTC. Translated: CSARPPSGANVLTF.